These T cell receptor beta chains were read from a single sample in a study of T cell responses to AZD1222 COVID-19 vaccine. Profiled with immunoSEQ multiplex PCR; TCRdb holds only in-frame clones, not every one. The sample carries roughly 120,000 clones, 70% to 90% recorded once. The specimen comprised peripheral blood, sampled 28 days after the second AZD1222 dose. Receptors originate from an adult who received the AZD1222 COVID-19 vaccine. Both conserved end residues are part of each CDR3. A D gene is named only where the DNA matches it firmly.

CDR3aa: CASSFPGVSGRARNEQFF; d_gene: TRBD2; j_gene: TRBJ2-1; v_gene: TRBV7-2
CDR3aa: CASSLGGVSYNEQFF; d_gene: .; j_gene: TRBJ2-1; v_gene: TRBV27
CDR3aa: CASSTTRGSALMVNEQFF; d_gene: .; j_gene: TRBJ2-1; v_gene: TRBV7-2
CDR3aa: CASSLSAGVATGELFF; d_gene: .; j_gene: TRBJ2-2; v_gene: TRBV7-3
CDR3aa: CAWSRGTGSFNEQFF; d_gene: TRBD1; j_gene: TRBJ2-1; v_gene: TRBV30
CDR3aa: CASTFREDYGYTF; d_gene: .; j_gene: TRBJ1-2; v_gene: TRBV6-5
CDR3aa: CASSEVAGRAEAFF; d_gene: .; j_gene: TRBJ1-1; v_gene: TRBV6-1
CDR3aa: CATGEDSHKNTGELFF; d_gene: .; j_gene: TRBJ2-2; v_gene: TRBV24-1
CDR3aa: CASSRVPGRASTGELFF; d_gene: .; j_gene: TRBJ2-2; v_gene: TRBV4-1
CDR3aa: CASSGTGTGVHSYEQYF; d_gene: TRBD1; j_gene: TRBJ2-7; v_gene: TRBV9
CDR3aa: CASSLSPYGYTF; d_gene: .; j_gene: TRBJ1-2; v_gene: TRBV5-5
CDR3aa: CASTFATAGPGELFF; d_gene: TRBD2; j_gene: TRBJ2-2; v_gene: TRBV6-5
CDR3aa: CASSLEGWTQPQHF; d_gene: .; j_gene: TRBJ1-5; v_gene: TRBV7-9
CDR3aa: CASKVGGLATGELFF; d_gene: .; j_gene: TRBJ2-2; v_gene: TRBV28
CDR3aa: CASSLPGSGELFF; d_gene: .; j_gene: TRBJ2-2; v_gene: TRBV14
CDR3aa: CASSPWTSGRRNEQFF; d_gene: TRBD2; j_gene: TRBJ2-1; v_gene: TRBV7-2
CDR3aa: CASSPNRDWNIQYF; d_gene: .; j_gene: TRBJ2-4; v_gene: TRBV27
CDR3aa: CSATVGNTQYF; d_gene: .; j_gene: TRBJ2-3; v_gene: TRBV20-1
CDR3aa: CASGIFYGQGDNYGYTF; d_gene: TRBD1; j_gene: TRBJ1-2; v_gene: TRBV12-5
CDR3aa: CASSFLRADYGYTF; d_gene: .; j_gene: TRBJ1-2; v_gene: TRBV28
CDR3aa: CASSPNGPGGGLNTEAFF; d_gene: .; j_gene: TRBJ1-1; v_gene: TRBV5-1
CDR3aa: CASSPIGQGEYYGYTF; d_gene: TRBD1; j_gene: TRBJ1-2; v_gene: TRBV14
CDR3aa: CASSALGTAGNTIYF; d_gene: TRBD1; j_gene: TRBJ1-3; v_gene: TRBV27
CDR3aa: CASSTALGGEQYF; d_gene: .; j_gene: TRBJ2-7; v_gene: TRBV19
CDR3aa: CASSYSGMAGNYGYTF; d_gene: .; j_gene: TRBJ1-2; v_gene: TRBV6-5
CDR3aa: CASSPYWTASGYTF; d_gene: .; j_gene: TRBJ1-2; v_gene: TRBV3-1/TRBV3-2
CDR3aa: CSVIPLNTEAFF; d_gene: .; j_gene: TRBJ1-1; v_gene: TRBV29-1
CDR3aa: CASSQGPAVQGLLGEQYF; d_gene: .; j_gene: TRBJ2-7; v_gene: TRBV4-1
CDR3aa: CASRRDIFNQPQHF; d_gene: .; j_gene: TRBJ1-5; v_gene: TRBV19
CDR3aa: CASSPRTGGDYEQYF; d_gene: TRBD1; j_gene: TRBJ2-7; v_gene: TRBV18
CDR3aa: CASSLSFQTDTQYF; d_gene: .; j_gene: TRBJ2-3; v_gene: TRBV27
CDR3aa: CASSAIRGQSTEAFF; d_gene: TRBD1; j_gene: TRBJ1-1; v_gene: TRBV7-2
CDR3aa: CASSLDSGGREQYF; d_gene: TRBD1; j_gene: TRBJ2-7; v_gene: TRBV5-8
CDR3aa: CASSPHTITNEKLFF; d_gene: .; j_gene: TRBJ1-4; v_gene: TRBV4-1
CDR3aa: CASGLDGGVAGELFF; d_gene: .; j_gene: TRBJ2-2; v_gene: TRBV12-5
CDR3aa: CASSFSVEAFF; d_gene: .; j_gene: TRBJ1-1; v_gene: TRBV12-3/TRBV12-4
CDR3aa: CASRRRREGDTQYF; d_gene: .; j_gene: TRBJ2-3; v_gene: TRBV7-2
CDR3aa: CSVDKGGYTF; d_gene: .; j_gene: TRBJ1-2; v_gene: TRBV29-1
CDR3aa: CASSQVRSLGSYNEQFF; d_gene: .; j_gene: TRBJ2-1; v_gene: TRBV3-1/TRBV3-2
CDR3aa: CASSPGTVNQPQHF; d_gene: TRBD1; j_gene: TRBJ1-5; v_gene: TRBV9
CDR3aa: CASSQQGGDTEAFF; d_gene: TRBD1; j_gene: TRBJ1-1; v_gene: TRBV3-1/TRBV3-2
CDR3aa: CASSNRGGGYTF; d_gene: TRBD1; j_gene: TRBJ1-2; v_gene: TRBV6-4
CDR3aa: CASSDRDYGYTF; d_gene: TRBD1; j_gene: TRBJ1-2; v_gene: TRBV28
CDR3aa: CASSGQGGYGYTF; d_gene: TRBD1; j_gene: TRBJ1-2; v_gene: TRBV2
CDR3aa: CASSISSGNTIYF; d_gene: .; j_gene: TRBJ1-3; v_gene: TRBV19
CDR3aa: CASSPLGLAQGTDTQYF; d_gene: TRBD2; j_gene: TRBJ2-3; v_gene: TRBV18
CDR3aa: CASSLFSGFSHYNEQFF; d_gene: .; j_gene: TRBJ2-1; v_gene: TRBV7-2
CDR3aa: CASSPGTQNYGYTF; d_gene: .; j_gene: TRBJ1-2; v_gene: TRBV7-9
CDR3aa: CASSRNLAGGFPGELFF; d_gene: TRBD2; j_gene: TRBJ2-2; v_gene: TRBV6-6